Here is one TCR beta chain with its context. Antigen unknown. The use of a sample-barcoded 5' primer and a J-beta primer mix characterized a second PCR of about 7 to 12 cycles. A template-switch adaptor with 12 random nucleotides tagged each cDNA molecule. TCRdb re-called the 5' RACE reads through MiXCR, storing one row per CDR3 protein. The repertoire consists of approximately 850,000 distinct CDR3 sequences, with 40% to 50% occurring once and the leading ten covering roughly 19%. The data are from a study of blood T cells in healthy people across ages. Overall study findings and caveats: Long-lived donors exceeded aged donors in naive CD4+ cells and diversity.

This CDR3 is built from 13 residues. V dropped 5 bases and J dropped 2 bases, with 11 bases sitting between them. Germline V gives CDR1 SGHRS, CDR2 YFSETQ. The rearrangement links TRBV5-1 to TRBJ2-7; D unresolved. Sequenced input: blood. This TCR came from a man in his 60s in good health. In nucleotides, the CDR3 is TGCGCCAGCAGTGGGCACCCAACCTACGAGCAGTACTTC. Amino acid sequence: CASSGHPTYEQYF.